These 3 T cell receptor beta chains were all obtained from the same sample, sequenced in a study of T cell responses to AZD1222 COVID-19 vaccine. Libraries were prepared by immunoSEQ multiplex PCR; TCRdb keeps only in-frame clonotypes and omits some of them. This table holds about 120,000 clones, 85% to 90% found once. Sequencing used peripheral blood, obtained on day 0 of AZD1222 vaccination. The source is an adult in good health.

The chain has TRBV5-1 and TRBJ2-1; TRBD2 agrees at 8 bases. Germline V gene sequence: CDR1 SGHRS, CDR2 YFSETQ. The CDR3 is 17 residues long. V lost 4 bases and J lost 6; bases outside the gene matches: 15. CDR3 loop: CASSPTWPAGVVNEQFF. CDR3 nucleotide sequence: TGCGCCAGCAGCCCCACCTGGCCAGCGGGAGTGGTCAATGAGCAGTTCTTC.

This sequence joins TRBV28 and TRBJ1-1; the D gene is possibly TRBD1 (5 bases). The V gene lost 10 bases and the J gene lost 0 bases, with 21 bases spanning the gap. The germline V gene encodes CDR1 MDHEN and CDR2 SYDVKM. The length of the CDR3 is 16 residues. CDR3 in amino acids: CATARRGGTMNTEAFF. CDR3 DNA sequence: TGTGCCACCGCGCGGCGGGGCGGGACCATGAACACTGAAGCTTTCTTT.

The chain combines TRBV28 with TRBJ2-1; 8 bases agree with TRBD2. Trimming removed 6 bases from V and 4 bases from J; junction bases left unmatched: 8. The germline V gene has CDR1 MDHEN and CDR2 SYDVKM. The CDR3 is made up of 15 amino acids. The CDR3 DNA sequence: TGTGCCAGCAGCCTAAGCGGGGGCCTTTACAATGAGCAGTTCTTC. Protein product: CASSLSGGLYNEQFF.